Shown below are 19 T cell receptor beta chains from a single sample sequenced in a study of yellow fever vaccine responses in identical twins. In TCRdb, the RT-PCR reads were re-called with MiXCR into one record per CDR3 protein. The repertoire holds some 3,400 distinct CDR3 sequences, with just under 85% as singletons. The sample here was T cells from blood (PBMCs), unsorted or a sorted subset (not recorded which), taken before or after yellow fever vaccination (not recorded which). Receptor source: a woman younger than 35 who received the yellow fever vaccine.

V gene TRBV13 combines with J gene TRBJ2-7, with unresolved D. Deletions cut 5 bases from V and 3 bases from J, with 5 bases between. Germline V gene sequence: CDR1 PRHDT, CDR2 FYEKMQ (reference sequence). CDR3 size: 11 residues. The CDR3 sequence is CASSDNYEQYF. CDR3 DNA sequence: TGTGCCAGCAGCGATAACTACGAGCAGTACTTC.

A single count supports this clonotype. The chain has TRBV11-1 and TRBJ1-5; D not certain. Trimming shortened V by 3 bases and J by 0 bases, and 6 bases separated the two germline ends. Germline CDR1 is SGHAT and CDR2 is FQDESV (reference sequence). The CDR3 loop spans 14 amino acids. The CDR3 coding sequence is TGTGCCAGCAGCTTTCAGGATAGCAATCAGCCCCAGCATTTT. This encodes CASSFQDSNQPQHF.

The rearrangement uses TRBV20-1 and TRBJ1-2; no clear D. Germline CDR1 DFQATT, CDR2 SNEGSKA (reference sequence). V was trimmed by 4 bases and J by 6 bases, leaving 0 bases between them. This CDR3 is 8 amino acids long. This CDR3 is CSANGYTF. The CDR3 DNA reads as TGCAGTGCTAATGGCTACACCTTC.

V gene TRBV5-4 combines with J gene TRBJ2-3; 10 bases are a match to TRBD2. The CDR3 loop spans 16 amino acids. Germline trimming cut 3 bases from V and 1 base from J; bases unmatched to any gene: 5. The germline V gene has CDR1 SGHNT and CDR2 YYREEE (reference sequence). CDR3 DNA: TGTGCCAGCAGCTCCTGGACTAGCGGTGGCACAGATACGCAGTATTTT. Its translation is CASSSWTSGGTDTQYF.

The genes are TRBV29-1 and TRBJ2-1; D perhaps matches TRBD1 (5 bases). CDR3 length equals 12 residues. Trimming removed 3 bases at V and 6 bases at J, with 9 bases between. Germline-derived CDR1 and CDR2 are SQVTM and ANQGSEA. The DNA for the CDR3 is TGCAGCGTTGAGGATCAGGGCAATGAGCAGTTCTTC. The encoded protein is CSVEDQGNEQFF.

This chain uses TRBV4-1 with TRBJ1-5, with D possibly matching TRBD1 (5 bases). The CDR3 spans 14 residues. Trimming took 0 bases from V and 6 from J, leaving 9 bases between them. Germline assignment: CDR1 MGHRA and CDR2 YSYEKL. This chain's CDR3 is CASSQEGEGQPQHF. The CDR3 region has the DNA TGCGCCAGCAGCCAAGAGGGGGAGGGTCAGCCCCAGCATTTT.

This chain connects TRBV7-3 to TRBJ2-2; D uncertain. Germline-derived CDR1 and CDR2 are SGHTA and FQGTGA. The CDR3 is made up of 13 amino acids. V dropped 2 bases and J dropped 7 bases, with 8 bases sitting between them. DNA for the CDR3: TGTGCCAGCAGCTTATCTCATAACGGGGAGCTGTTTTTT. Amino acid sequence: CASSLSHNGELFF.

The V call is TRBV11-3, the J call TRBJ2-1; TRBD2 matches at 7 bases. The germline CDR1 and CDR2 sequences are SGHNT and YENEEA. V trimming: 1 base; J trimming: 5 bases; junction bases outside the gene matches: 11. The CDR3 has 17 amino acids. CDR3 in amino acids: CASSLAPREGLNNEQFF. DNA for the CDR3: TGTGCCAGCAGCTTAGCTCCCAGGGAGGGATTGAACAATGAGCAGTTCTTC.

V and J are TRBV12-3 or TRBV12-4 and TRBJ1-1, with 7 positions matching TRBD1. The V segment lost 6 bases and the J segment 3 bases; nucleotides outside the gene matches: 10. CDR3 length: 15 amino acids. The DNA for the CDR3 is TGTGCCAGCAGGGCGACAGGGTTTGAATACACTGAAGCTTTCTTT. Amino acid sequence: CASRATGFEYTEAFF.

CDR3 sequence: CASSPLAGGYNNEQFF. For the CDR3, the DNA is TGTGCCAGCAGCCCCTTAGCGGGGGGCTATAACAATGAGCAGTTCTTC. This chain connects TRBV2 to TRBJ2-1; 10 nucleotides agree with TRBD2. J gave up 5 bases and V 6 bases, and 10 bases lay outside the gene matches. The CDR3 covers 16 residues. In germline, CDR1 is SNHLY, CDR2 FYNNEI. Using reference TRBV2 and TRBJ2-1 for the parts outside the CDR3, the full variable domain is EPEVTQTPSHQVTQMGQEVILRCVPISNHLYFYWYRQILGQKVEFLVSFYNNEISEKSEIFDDQFSVERPDGSNFTLKIRSTKLEDSAMYFCASSPLAGGYNNEQFFGPGTRLTVL.

The rearrangement links TRBV4-2 to TRBJ2-7; D is unclear. The V gene's germline CDR1 is LGHNA and CDR2 YNFKEQ. The CDR3 runs to 15 residues. With 1 base removed from V and 0 bases from J, the gap between germline ends came to 10 bases. The CDR3 coding sequence is TGTGCCAGCAGCCAAGGGACCGGAAGCTCCTACGAGCAGTACTTC. This translates into CASSQGTGSSYEQYF.

The V and J genes are TRBV10-3 and TRBJ2-7; D possibly corresponds to TRBD2 (6 bases). Trimming removed 6 bases at V and 0 bases at J, with 12 bases between. Germline loops: CDR1 ENHRY, CDR2 SYGVKD. This CDR3 is built from 14 residues. CDR3 sequence (DNA): TGTGCCATCAGGCCGGGACTTACCTCCTACGAGCAGTACTTC. It specifies CAIRPGLTSYEQYF.

Here the CDR3 reads CASSKQGNTEAFF. The CDR3 DNA reads TGTGCCAGCAGCAAACAGGGTAACACTGAAGCTTTCTTT. The rearrangement links TRBV27 to TRBJ1-1; possible D gene TRBD1, 6 bases. Trimming pared 6 bases from V and 2 bases from J, leaving 10 bases between. CDR3 length: 13 amino acids. Germline values: CDR1 MNHEY, CDR2 SMNVEV (reference sequence).

The gene calls are TRBV11-2 and TRBJ2-7, with 8 nucleotides matching TRBD1. Trimming cost V 5 bases and J 6 bases; bases outside gene matches: 12. Germline V gene lookup returns CDR1 SGHAT and CDR2 FQNNGV. The CDR3 spans 15 residues. The CDR3 nucleotides are TGTGCCAGCAGCCCTCCCGGACAGGGACTTGGCGAGCAGTACTTC. It is translated as CASSPPGQGLGEQYF. The whole variable domain, filled in from reference TRBV11-2 and TRBJ2-7, reads EAGVAQSPRYKIIEKRQSVAFWCNPISGHATLYWYQQILGQGPKLLIQFQNNGVVDDSQLPKDRFSAERLKGVDSTLKIQPAKLEDSAVYLCASSPPGQGLGEQYFGPGTRLTVT.

The chain has TRBV29-1 and TRBJ2-7, with D perhaps TRBD2 (6 bases). CDR1 and CDR2 (germline): SQVTM, ANQGSEA. V gave up 6 bases and J gave up 0 bases, with 15 bases separating them. The CDR3 is 14 amino acids. The CDR3 nucleotides are TGCAGCGTCGCCAGCGGGCTTAGCTCCTACGAGCAGTACTTC. This sequence encodes CSVASGLSSYEQYF.

This rearrangement joins TRBV11-3 to TRBJ2-7; TRBD1 matches 8 bases. Germline CDR1 reads SGHNT; CDR2 reads YENEEA. V lost 3 bases and J lost 2; bases outside the gene matches: 3. This CDR3 contains 14 residues. The CDR3 DNA is TGTGCCAGCAGCTTCGGACAGGGACCCTACGAGCAGTACTTC. As protein: CASSFGQGPYEQYF.

This chain uses TRBV11-1 with TRBJ2-7; D is unresolved. This CDR3 contains 12 residues. V lost 4 bases and J 3 bases, leaving 7 bases between the germline ends. Germline assignment: CDR1 SGHAT and CDR2 FQDESV (reference sequence). The CDR3 coding sequence is TGTGCCAGCAGCTCCCAAAGCTACGAGCAGTACTTC. Amino acid sequence: CASSSQSYEQYF.

CDR3 sequence (DNA): TGCAGCGTTGGGGAAGACAATGAGCAGTTCTTC. Translated: CSVGEDNEQFF. The V call is TRBV29-1, the J call TRBJ2-1, with D unclear. V dropped 4 bases and J dropped 5 bases, with 6 bases sitting between them. The CDR3 extends over 11 amino acids. Germline CDR1 reads SQVTM; CDR2 reads ANQGSEA.

The CDR3 here is CASSLVEASDHTDTQYF. In DNA form, the CDR3 reads TGTGCCAGCAGCTTAGTTGAAGCTAGCGATCACACAGATACGCAGTATTTT. The rearrangement joins TRBV11-1 to TRBJ2-3, with TRBD2 as a possible D gene (6 bases). Germline loops: CDR1 SGHAT, CDR2 FQDESV (reference sequence). The ends were cut back, 1 base at V and 2 bases at J, with 16 bases in the middle. This CDR3 comprises 17 residues.